One TCR beta chain is described in this entry. Its specificity is unknown. It was cDNA, reverse transcribed from extracted RNA, that served as the sequencing template. Profiled with immunoSEQ multiplex PCR; TCRdb holds only in-frame clones, not every one. The sample consists of roughly 250,000 clones, about 62% of them appearing once. The data originate from a study of CD8+ T cells in alopecia areata. V lost 0 bases and J 0 bases, leaving 5 bases between the germline ends. Germline V gene data show CDR1 as SEHNR and CDR2 as FQNEAQ (reference sequence). The CDR3 has 14 residues. Treatment defined: oral pan-JAK inhibitor, 5-10 mg twice daily. Study conclusions and caveats: Expanded CD8+ clones among the top 100, as well as scalp clonality, were significantly decreased by tofacitinib. One nonresponder makes the tie between baseline CD8+ expansion and response uncertain.

This receptor was identified in a human donor with alopecia areata. The material was CD4+ T cells sorted from blood, obtained around week 53, from a patient treated with tofacitinib. V is TRBV7-9 and J is TRBJ2-5, with D unresolved. The CDR3 protein is CASSLAPDQETQYF. The CDR3 DNA sequence: TGTGCCAGCAGCTTAGCGCCAGACCAAGAGACCCAGTACTTC.